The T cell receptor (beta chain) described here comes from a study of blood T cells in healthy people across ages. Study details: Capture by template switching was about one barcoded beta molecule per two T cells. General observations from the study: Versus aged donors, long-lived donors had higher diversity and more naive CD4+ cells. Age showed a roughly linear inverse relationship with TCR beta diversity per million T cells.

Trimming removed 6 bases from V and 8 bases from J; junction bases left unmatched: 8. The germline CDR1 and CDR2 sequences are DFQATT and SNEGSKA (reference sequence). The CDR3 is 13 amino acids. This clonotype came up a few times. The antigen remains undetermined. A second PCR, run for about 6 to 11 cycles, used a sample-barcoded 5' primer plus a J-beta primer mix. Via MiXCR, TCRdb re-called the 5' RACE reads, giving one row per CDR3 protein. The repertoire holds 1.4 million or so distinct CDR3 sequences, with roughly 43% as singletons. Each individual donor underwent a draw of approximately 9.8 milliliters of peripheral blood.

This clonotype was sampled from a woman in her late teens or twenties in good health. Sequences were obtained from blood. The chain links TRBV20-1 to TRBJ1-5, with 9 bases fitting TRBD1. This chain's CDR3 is CSAQGQGLEPQHF. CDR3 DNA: TGCAGTGCACAGGGACAGGGACTGGAGCCCCAGCATTTT.